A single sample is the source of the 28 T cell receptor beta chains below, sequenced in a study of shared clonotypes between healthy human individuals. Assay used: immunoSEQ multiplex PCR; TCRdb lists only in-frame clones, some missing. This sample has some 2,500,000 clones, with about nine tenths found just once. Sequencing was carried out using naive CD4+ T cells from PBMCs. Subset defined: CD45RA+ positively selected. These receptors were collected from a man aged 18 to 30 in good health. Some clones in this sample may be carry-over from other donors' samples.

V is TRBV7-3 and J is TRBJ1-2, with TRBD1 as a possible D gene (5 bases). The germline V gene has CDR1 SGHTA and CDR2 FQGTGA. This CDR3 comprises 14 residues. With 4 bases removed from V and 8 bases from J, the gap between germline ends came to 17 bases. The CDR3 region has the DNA TGTGCCAGCAGCTCTGGCGGGGGGGAAGGAGGCTACACCTTC. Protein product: CASSSGGGEGGYTF.

For the CDR3, the DNA is TGCGCCAGCAGTGAGTCAGGGGAGATCTATGGCTACACCTTC. The encoded protein is CASSESGEIYGYTF. The V gene is TRBV10-1, the J gene TRBJ1-2, with D possibly matching TRBD1 (5 bases). Trimming pared 0 bases from V and 4 bases from J, leaving 9 bases between. The CDR3 runs to 14 residues. In germline, CDR1 is WNHNN, CDR2 SYGVQD (reference sequence).

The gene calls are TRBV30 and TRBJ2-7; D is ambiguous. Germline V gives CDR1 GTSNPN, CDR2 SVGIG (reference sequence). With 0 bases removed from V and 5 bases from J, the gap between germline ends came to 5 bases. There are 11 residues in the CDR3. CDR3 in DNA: TGTGCCTGGAGTGTTGTGCACGAGCAGTACTTC. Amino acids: CAWSVVHEQYF.

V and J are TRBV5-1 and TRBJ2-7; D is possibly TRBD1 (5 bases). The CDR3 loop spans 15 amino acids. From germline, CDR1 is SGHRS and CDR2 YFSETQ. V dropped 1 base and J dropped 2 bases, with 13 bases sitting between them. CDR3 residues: CASSLLSGYAYEQYF. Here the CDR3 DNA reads TGCGCCAGCAGCTTGCTCTCAGGGTATGCCTACGAGCAGTACTTC.

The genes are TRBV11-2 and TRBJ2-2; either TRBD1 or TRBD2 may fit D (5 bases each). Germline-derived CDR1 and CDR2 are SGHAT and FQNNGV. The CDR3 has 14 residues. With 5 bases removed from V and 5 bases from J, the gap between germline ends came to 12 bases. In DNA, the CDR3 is TGTGCCAGCAGCAATACATGGGGGACCGGGGAGCTGTTTTTT. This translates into CASSNTWGTGELFF.

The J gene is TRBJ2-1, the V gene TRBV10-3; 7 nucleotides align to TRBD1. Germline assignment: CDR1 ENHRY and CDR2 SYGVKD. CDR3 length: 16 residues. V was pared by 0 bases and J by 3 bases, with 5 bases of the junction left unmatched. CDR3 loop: CAISESQGQIYNEQFF. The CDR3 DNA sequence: TGTGCCATCAGTGAGTCTCAGGGACAGATCTACAATGAGCAGTTCTTC.

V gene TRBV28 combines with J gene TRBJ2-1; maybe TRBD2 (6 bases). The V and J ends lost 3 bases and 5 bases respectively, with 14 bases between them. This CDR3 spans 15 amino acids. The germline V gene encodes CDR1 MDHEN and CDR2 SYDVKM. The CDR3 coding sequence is TGTGCCAGCAGTTTGGCGGGGCCCGGCGACAATGAGCAGTTCTTC. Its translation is CASSLAGPGDNEQFF.

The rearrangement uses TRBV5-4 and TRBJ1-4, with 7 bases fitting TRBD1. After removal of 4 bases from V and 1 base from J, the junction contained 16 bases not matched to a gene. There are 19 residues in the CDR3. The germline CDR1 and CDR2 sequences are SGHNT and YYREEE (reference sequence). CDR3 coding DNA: TGTGCCAGCAGCGGCCGACAGGGTACCGCTATAGGAACTAATGAAAAACTGTTTTTT. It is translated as CASSGRQGTAIGTNEKLFF.

Here the CDR3 reads CAIQTGARYGYTF. The CDR3 nucleotides read TGTGCCATCCAGACAGGGGCGCGTTATGGCTACACCTTC. J is TRBJ1-2 and V is TRBV28, with 8 bases that match TRBD1. V lost 10 bases, J lost 5 bases, and 9 bases stayed unmatched. The CDR3 contains 13 residues. The germline CDR1 and CDR2 sequences are MDHEN and SYDVKM.

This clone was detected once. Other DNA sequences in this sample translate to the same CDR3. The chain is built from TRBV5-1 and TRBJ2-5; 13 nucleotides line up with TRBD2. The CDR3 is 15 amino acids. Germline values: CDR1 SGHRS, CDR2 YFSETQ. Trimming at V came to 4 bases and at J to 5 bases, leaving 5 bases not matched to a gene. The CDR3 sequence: CASSLGTSGTETQYF. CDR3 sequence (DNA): TGCGCCAGCAGCCTCGGGACTAGCGGGACCGAGACCCAGTACTTC.

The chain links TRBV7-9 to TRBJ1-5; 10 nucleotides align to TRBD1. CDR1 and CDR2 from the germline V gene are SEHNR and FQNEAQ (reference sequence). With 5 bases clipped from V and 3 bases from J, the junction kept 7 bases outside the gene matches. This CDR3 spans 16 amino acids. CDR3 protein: CASSHGDRGFNQPQHF. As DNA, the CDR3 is TGTGCCAGCAGCCATGGGGACAGGGGCTTCAATCAGCCCCAGCATTTT. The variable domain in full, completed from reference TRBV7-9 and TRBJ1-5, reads DTGVSQNPRHKITKRGQNVTFRCDPISEHNRLYWYRQTLGQGPEFLTYFQNEAQLEKSRLLSDRFSAERPKGSFSTLEIQRTEQGDSAMYLCASSHGDRGFNQPQHFGDGTRLSIL.

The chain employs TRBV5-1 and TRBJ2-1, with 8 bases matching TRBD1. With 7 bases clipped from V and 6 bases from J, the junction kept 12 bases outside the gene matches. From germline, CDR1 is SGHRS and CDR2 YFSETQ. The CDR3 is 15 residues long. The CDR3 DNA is TGCGCCAGCGGCCCCGGCGGGACAGGATTCAATGAGCAGTTCTTC. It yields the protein CASGPGGTGFNEQFF.

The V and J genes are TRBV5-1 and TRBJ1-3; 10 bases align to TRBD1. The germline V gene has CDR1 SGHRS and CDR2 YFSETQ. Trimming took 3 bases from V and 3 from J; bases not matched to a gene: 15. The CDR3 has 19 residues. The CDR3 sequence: CASSSVRPGQGFGGNTIYF. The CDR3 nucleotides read TGCGCCAGCAGCTCGGTTCGGCCGGGACAGGGGTTTGGTGGAAACACCATATATTTT.

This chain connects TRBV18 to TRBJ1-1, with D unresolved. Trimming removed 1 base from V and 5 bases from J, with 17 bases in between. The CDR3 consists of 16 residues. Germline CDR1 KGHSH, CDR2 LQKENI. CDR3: CASSPLITQTGTEAFF. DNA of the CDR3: TGTGCCAGCTCACCACTGATAACTCAAACTGGGACTGAAGCTTTCTTT.

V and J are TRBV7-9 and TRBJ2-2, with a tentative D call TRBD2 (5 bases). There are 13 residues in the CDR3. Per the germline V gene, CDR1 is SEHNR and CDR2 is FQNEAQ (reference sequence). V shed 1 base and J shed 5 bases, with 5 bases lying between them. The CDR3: CASSLGETGELFF. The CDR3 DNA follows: TGTGCCAGCAGCTTAGGGGAGACCGGGGAGCTGTTTTTT. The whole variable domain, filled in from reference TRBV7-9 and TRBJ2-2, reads DTGVSQNPRHKITKRGQNVTFRCDPISEHNRLYWYRQTLGQGPEFLTYFQNEAQLEKSRLLSDRFSAERPKGSFSTLEIQRTEQGDSAMYLCASSLGETGELFFGEGSRLTVL.

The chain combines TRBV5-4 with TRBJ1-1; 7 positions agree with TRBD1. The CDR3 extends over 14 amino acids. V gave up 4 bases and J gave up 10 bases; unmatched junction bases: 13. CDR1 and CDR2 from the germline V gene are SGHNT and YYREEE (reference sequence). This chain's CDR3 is CASSPVQGKRGAFF. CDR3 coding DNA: TGTGCCAGCAGCCCAGTACAGGGGAAAAGAGGAGCTTTCTTT. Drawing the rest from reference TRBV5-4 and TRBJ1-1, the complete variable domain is ETGVTQSPTHLIKTRGQQVTLRCSSQSGHNTVSWYQQALGQGPQFIFQYYREEENGRGNFPPRFSGLQFPNYSSELNVNALELDDSALYLCASSPVQGKRGAFFGQGTRLTVV.

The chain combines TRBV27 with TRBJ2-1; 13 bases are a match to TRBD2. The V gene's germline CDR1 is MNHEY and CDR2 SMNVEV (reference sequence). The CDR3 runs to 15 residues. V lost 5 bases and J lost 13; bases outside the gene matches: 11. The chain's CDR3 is CASSPPGTSGIYQFF. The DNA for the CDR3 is TGTGCCAGCAGTCCCCCCGGGACTAGCGGGATATATCAGTTCTTC.

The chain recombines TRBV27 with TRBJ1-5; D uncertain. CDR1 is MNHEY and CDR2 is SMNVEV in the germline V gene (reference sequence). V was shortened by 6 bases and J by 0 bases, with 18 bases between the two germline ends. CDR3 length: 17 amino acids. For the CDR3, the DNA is TGTGCCAGCAGAATTCGGGCTAAACCCGATAGCAATCAGCCCCAGCATTTT. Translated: CASRIRAKPDSNQPQHF.

This CDR3 reads CASSLASRNEQFF. The CDR3 bases are TGCGCCAGCAGCTTGGCCTCTCGCAACGAGCAGTTCTTC. V is TRBV5-1 and J is TRBJ2-1, with D uncertain. The V end lost 0 bases, the J end lost 10 bases, and 11 bases lay between the germline ends. The CDR3 extends over 13 amino acids. The germline CDR1 and CDR2 sequences are SGHRS and YFSETQ.

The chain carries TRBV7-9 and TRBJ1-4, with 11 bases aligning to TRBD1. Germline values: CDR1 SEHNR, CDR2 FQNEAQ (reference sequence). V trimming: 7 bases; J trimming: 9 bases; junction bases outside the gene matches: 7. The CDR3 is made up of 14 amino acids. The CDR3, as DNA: TGTGCCAGCAACTGGCTGGACAGGGGGCAAAAACTGTTTTTT. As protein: CASNWLDRGQKLFF.

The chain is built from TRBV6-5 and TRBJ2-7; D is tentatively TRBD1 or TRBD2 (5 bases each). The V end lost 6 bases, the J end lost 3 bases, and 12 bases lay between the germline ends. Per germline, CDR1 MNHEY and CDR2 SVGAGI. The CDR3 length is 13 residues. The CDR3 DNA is TGTGCCAGCAGCCTTCGAGGGGACTACGAGCAGTACTTC. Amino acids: CASSLRGDYEQYF.

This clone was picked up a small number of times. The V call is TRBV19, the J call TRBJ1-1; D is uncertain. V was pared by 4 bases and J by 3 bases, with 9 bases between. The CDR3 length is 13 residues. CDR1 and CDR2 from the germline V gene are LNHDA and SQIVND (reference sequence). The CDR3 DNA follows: TGTGCCAGTAGTAGAGAACGCGACACTGAAGCTTTCTTT. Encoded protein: CASSRERDTEAFF.

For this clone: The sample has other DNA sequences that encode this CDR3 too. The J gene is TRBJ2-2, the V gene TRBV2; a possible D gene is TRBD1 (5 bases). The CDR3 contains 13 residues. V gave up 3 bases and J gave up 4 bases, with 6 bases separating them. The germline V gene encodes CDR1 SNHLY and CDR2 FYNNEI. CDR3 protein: CASSDQGTGELFF. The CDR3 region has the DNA TGTGCCAGCAGTGACCAGGGCACCGGGGAGCTGTTTTTT.

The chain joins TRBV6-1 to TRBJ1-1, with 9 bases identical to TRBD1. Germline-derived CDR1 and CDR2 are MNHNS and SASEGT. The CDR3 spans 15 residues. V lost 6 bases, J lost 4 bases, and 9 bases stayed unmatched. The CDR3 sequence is CASRDPGTGSTEAFF. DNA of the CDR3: TGTGCCAGCAGGGACCCCGGGACAGGGAGCACTGAAGCTTTCTTT.

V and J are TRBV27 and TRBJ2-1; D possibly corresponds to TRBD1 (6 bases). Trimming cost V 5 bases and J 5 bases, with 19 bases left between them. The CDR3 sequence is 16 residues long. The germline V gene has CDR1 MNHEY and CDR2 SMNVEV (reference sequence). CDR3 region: CASSPMAGVEDNEQFF. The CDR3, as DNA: TGTGCCAGCAGTCCGATGGCAGGGGTGGAGGACAATGAGCAGTTCTTC.

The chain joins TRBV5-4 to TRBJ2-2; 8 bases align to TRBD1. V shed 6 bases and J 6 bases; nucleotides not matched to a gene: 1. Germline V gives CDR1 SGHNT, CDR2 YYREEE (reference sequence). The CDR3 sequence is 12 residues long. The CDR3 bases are TGTGCCAGCAACAGGGGGGCCGGGGAGCTGTTTTTT. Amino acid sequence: CASNRGAGELFF.

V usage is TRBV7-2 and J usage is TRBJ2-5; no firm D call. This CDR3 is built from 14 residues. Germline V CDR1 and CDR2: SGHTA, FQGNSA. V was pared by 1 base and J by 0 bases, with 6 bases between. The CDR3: CASSLVADQETQYF. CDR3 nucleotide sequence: TGTGCCAGCAGCTTAGTGGCAGACCAAGAGACCCAGTACTTC.

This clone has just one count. The CDR3 coding sequence is TGTGCCAGCAGACCATCCTCGGCAGGGACAGGGACGCAGTATTTT. It yields the protein CASRPSSAGTGTQYF. The gene calls are TRBV28 and TRBJ2-3; 9 bases line up with TRBD1. This CDR3 has 15 residues. Germline assignment: CDR1 MDHEN and CDR2 SYDVKM. V gave up 6 bases and J gave up 9 bases; unmatched junction bases: 13.